This TCR beta chain was sequenced in a study of response to subunit inactivated influenza vaccine. Points from the study as a whole: The authors suggested that every seasonal influenza vaccination recruits few new T cells.

As concerns this clonotype: Its antigen remains unidentified.

Using its own MiXCR run on the RT-PCR reads, TCRdb lists one record per CDR3 protein. The table has 550,000 to 800,000 distinct CDR3 sequences, around 14% seen once. The CDR3 contains 15 residues. The trim removed 7 bases at V and 10 bases at J, leaving 13 bases unmatched. From germline, CDR1 is SEHNR and CDR2 FQNEAQ (reference sequence). The sample consisted of PBMCs from blood, taken roughly 12 days after vaccination. This TCR derives from a man aged 45-60 years who received an inactivated influenza vaccine. The chain recombines TRBV7-9 with TRBJ2-1; 10 positions match TRBD1. CDR3 amino acids: CASTEPGQGPGEQFF. Here the CDR3 DNA reads TGTGCCAGCACCGAACCGGGACAGGGGCCGGGGGAGCAGTTCTTC.